A selection of T cell receptor beta chains follows, all from one sample in a study of blood T cell repertoires in COVID-19. The repertoire was sequenced with immunoSEQ multiplex PCR; TCRdb's copy has only in-frame clones and lacks some. This table holds roughly 60,000 clones, around 90% found once. Material: peripheral blood. These receptor sequences come from a human donor with acute or convalescent COVID-19. The donor label of this sample is uncertain. CDR3s include the opening cysteine and the closing phenylalanine or tryptophan. Each record gives: clone size, D gene, J gene, V gene, CDR3 DNA, CDR3 protein. D genes are given only for firm matches. A row's size may be missing; if present it is once, few, many or a size class.

once	TRBD1	TRBJ2-6	TRBV7-9	TGTGCCAGCAGCTTTTCAGGACAGGGGCTCCGTGGGGCCAACGTCCTGACTTTC	CASSFSGQGLRGANVLTF
.	TRBD1	TRBJ1-2	TRBV18	TGTGCCAGCTCACCGGACAGGAGATCTAACTATGGCTACACCTTC	CASSPDRRSNYGYTF
.	.	TRBJ2-1	TRBV5-6	TGTGCCAGCCAACGGGGAAGCCTGCGGTACAATGAGCAGTTCTTC	CASQRGSLRYNEQFF
.	TRBD1	TRBJ1-1	TRBV5-4	TGTGCCAGCAGAACCGGGACAGGGAGGAACACTGAAGCTTTCTTT	CASRTGTGRNTEAFF
.	TRBD1	TRBJ2-6	TRBV18	TGTGCCAGCTCACCGCAGGGGGCGCGTGGGGCCAACGTCCTGACTTTC	CASSPQGARGANVLTF
.	.	TRBJ2-5	TRBV12-3/TRBV12-4	TGTGCCAGCAGTTCGGAGACCCAGTACTTC	CASSSETQYF
.	TRBD1	TRBJ2-7	TRBV5-1	TGCGCCAGCAGTCAGCAGGGGGCGTGGTACGAGCAGTACTTC	CASSQQGAWYEQYF
.	.	TRBJ1-1	TRBV14	TGTGCCAGCAGCTACGTTGCGTGGTTCGAAGCTTTCTTT	CASSYVAWFEAFF
.	.	TRBJ2-5	TRBV5-1	TGCGCCAGCAGCTTGGTCCCGGGTACTCCTGGGGAGACCCAGTACTTC	CASSLVPGTPGETQYF
few	TRBD1	TRBJ2-1	TRBV24-1	TGTGCCACCAGTGATATAAGGACAGGGGGCTGGAATGAGCAGTTCTTC	CATSDIRTGGWNEQFF
.	.	TRBJ1-1	TRBV2	TGTGCCAGCAGATGGACAGCCACTGAAGCTTTCTTT	CASRWTATEAFF
once	.	TRBJ2-2	TRBV5-6	TGTGCCAGCAGCTTGGAGCTGCGCACCGGGGAGCTGTTTTTT	CASSLELRTGELFF
.	TRBD2	TRBJ2-3	TRBV3-1/TRBV3-2	TGTGCCAGCAGCCAAGGTACTAGCGGGAGATATGATACGCAGTATTTT	CASSQGTSGRYDTQYF
.	TRBD1	TRBJ1-5	TRBV6-4	TGTGCCAGCAACCAAGACAGGGAGCTTCAGCCCCAGCATTTT	CASNQDRELQPQHF
.	.	TRBJ1-5	TRBV27	TGTGCCAGCAGTGCCCACCGGGGGGTACGGAATCAGCCCCAGCATTTT	CASSAHRGVRNQPQHF
.	TRBD1	TRBJ1-1	TRBV3-1/TRBV3-2	TGTGCCAGCAGGCGTTTCCAGGGGGCGAACACTGAAGCTTTCTTT	CASRRFQGANTEAFF
.	TRBD2	TRBJ2-1	TRBV18	TGTGCCAGCTCACTAGGGACTAGCGGGTACAATGAGCAGTTCTTC	CASSLGTSGYNEQFF
.	TRBD1	TRBJ1-1	TRBV7-2	TGTGCCAGCAGCTTCGACAGGGCATCCACTGAAGCTTTCTTT	CASSFDRASTEAFF
.	.	TRBJ2-6	TRBV27	TGTGCCAGCAGTTACAGGGGGGGCTCTGGGGCCAACGTCCTGACTTTC	CASSYRGGSGANVLTF
.	.	TRBJ1-2	TRBV3-1/TRBV3-2	TGTGCCAGCAGCCAAGACAGGTACTATGGCTACACCTTC	CASSQDRYYGYTF
.	.	TRBJ1-1	TRBV14	TGTGCCAGCAGCTCCCAATTCGGGACTGAAGCTTTCTTT	CASSSQFGTEAFF
.	.	TRBJ1-1	TRBV18	TGTGCCAGCTCACCACTCTCAGTAAACACTGAAGCTTTCTTT	CASSPLSVNTEAFF
once	.	TRBJ1-5	TRBV28	TGTGCCAGCAGTTTTGGGACTCCGGGGGTTCAGCCCCAGCATTTT	CASSFGTPGVQPQHF
.	TRBD1	TRBJ2-2	TRBV5-4	TGTGCCAGCAGCTTGGGCGGACAGGGATACACCGGGGAGCTGTTTTTT	CASSLGGQGYTGELFF
.	.	TRBJ2-1	TRBV7-8	TGTGCCAGCAGTATCAGATCCACACGGCCAGGTAGTAGAAGCTACAATGAGCAGTTCTTC	CASSIRSTRPGSRSYNEQFF